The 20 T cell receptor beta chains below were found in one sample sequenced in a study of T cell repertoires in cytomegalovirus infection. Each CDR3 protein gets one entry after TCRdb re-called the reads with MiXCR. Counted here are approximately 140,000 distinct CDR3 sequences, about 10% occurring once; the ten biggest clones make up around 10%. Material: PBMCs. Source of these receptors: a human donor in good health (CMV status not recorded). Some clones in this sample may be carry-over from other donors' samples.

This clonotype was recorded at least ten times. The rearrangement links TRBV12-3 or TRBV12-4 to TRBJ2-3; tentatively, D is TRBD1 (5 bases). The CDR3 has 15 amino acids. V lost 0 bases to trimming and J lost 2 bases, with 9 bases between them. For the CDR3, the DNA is TGTGCCAGCAGTTTAGCGCAGGGCCACACAGATACGCAGTATTTT. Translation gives CASSLAQGHTDTQYF.

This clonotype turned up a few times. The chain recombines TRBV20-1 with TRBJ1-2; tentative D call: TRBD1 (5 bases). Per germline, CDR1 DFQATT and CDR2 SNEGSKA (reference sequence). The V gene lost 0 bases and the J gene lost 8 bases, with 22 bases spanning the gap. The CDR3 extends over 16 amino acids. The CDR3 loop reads CSARDSRVGVSEGYTF. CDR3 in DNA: TGCAGTGCTAGAGATTCCAGGGTGGGCGTATCGGAGGGCTACACCTTC.

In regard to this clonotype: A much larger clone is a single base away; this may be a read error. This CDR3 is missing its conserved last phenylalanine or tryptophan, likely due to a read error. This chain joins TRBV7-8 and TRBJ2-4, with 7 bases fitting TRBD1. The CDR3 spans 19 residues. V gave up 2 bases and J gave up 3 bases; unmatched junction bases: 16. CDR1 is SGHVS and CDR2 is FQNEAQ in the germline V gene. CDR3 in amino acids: CASSLKGAHRDGDKNIQYL. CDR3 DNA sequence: TGTGCCAGCAGCTTAAAGGGGGCGCATCGGGACGGGGACAAAAACATTCAGTACTTA.

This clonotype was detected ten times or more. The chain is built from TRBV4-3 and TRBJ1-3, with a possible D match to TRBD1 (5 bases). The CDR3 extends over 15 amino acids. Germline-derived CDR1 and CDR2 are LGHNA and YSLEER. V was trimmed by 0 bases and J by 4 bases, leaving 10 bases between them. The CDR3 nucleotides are TGCGCCAGCAGCCAAGACGGGGGGAGAGGAAACACCATATATTTT. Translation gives CASSQDGGRGNTIYF.

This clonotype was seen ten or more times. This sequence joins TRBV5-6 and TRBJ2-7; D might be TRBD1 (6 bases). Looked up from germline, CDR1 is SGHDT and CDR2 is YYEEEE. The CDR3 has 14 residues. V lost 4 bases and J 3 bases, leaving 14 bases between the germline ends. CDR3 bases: TGTGCCAGCAGCCTAGGGACACGGATCTACGAGCAGTACTTC. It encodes CASSLGTRIYEQYF.

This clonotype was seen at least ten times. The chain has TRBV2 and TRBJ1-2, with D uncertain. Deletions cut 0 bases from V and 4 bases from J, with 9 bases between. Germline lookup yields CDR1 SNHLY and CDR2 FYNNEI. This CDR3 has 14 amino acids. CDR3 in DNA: TGTGCCAGCAGTGAAGCGCGACTGGTCTATGGCTACACCTTC. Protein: CASSEARLVYGYTF.

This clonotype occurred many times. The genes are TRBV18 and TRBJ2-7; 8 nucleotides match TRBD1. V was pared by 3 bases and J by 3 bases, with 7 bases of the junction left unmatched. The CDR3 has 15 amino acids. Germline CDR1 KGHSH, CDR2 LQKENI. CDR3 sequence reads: CASSPRPGQGYEQYF. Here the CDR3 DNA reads TGTGCCAGCTCACCTCGGCCCGGACAGGGCTACGAGCAGTACTTC.

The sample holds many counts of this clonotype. This chain's CDR3 is CASSLQNSGVVQETQYF. The DNA of the CDR3 is TGTGCCAGCAGCTTACAAAATAGCGGGGTCGTCCAAGAGACCCAGTACTTC. The chain uses TRBV7-6 and TRBJ2-5, with TRBD2 matching over 8 bases. The ends lost 2 bases at V and 1 base at J; junction bases unmatched: 9. The CDR3 is 17 residues long. The germline gives CDR1 SGHVS, CDR2 FNYEAQ.

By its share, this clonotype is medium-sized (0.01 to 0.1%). CDR3 sequence: CASSLLPKTGDYGYTF. CDR3 DNA: TGTGCCAGCAGCCTCCTACCTAAGACAGGCGACTATGGCTACACCTTC. The rearrangement links TRBV7-2 to TRBJ1-2; D possibly corresponds to TRBD1 (6 bases). The V gene lost 5 bases and the J gene lost 3 bases, with 19 bases spanning the gap. The CDR3 extends over 16 amino acids. Germline CDR1 and CDR2: SGHTA and FQGNSA.

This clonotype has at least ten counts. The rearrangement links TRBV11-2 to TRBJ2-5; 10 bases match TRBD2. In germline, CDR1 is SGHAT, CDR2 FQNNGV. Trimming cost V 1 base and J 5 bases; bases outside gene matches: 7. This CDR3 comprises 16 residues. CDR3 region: CASSLGAGGPAETQYF. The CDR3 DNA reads TGTGCCAGCAGCTTAGGAGCGGGGGGGCCGGCGGAGACCCAGTACTTC.

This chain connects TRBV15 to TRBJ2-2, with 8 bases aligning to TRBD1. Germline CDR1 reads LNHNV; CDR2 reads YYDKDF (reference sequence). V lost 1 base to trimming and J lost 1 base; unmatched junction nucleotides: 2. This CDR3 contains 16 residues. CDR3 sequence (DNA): TGTGCCACCAGCAGAGGGGGACAGGTGAACACCGGGGAGCTGTTTTTT. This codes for CATSRGGQVNTGELFF.

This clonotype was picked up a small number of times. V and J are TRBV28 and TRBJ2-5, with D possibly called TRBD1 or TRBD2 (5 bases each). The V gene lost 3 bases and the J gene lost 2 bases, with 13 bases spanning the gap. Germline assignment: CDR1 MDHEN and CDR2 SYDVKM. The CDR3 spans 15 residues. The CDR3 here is CASSFRRGLQETQYF. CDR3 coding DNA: TGTGCCAGCAGTTTTCGACGGGGCTTACAAGAGACCCAGTACTTC. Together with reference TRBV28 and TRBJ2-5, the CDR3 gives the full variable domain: DVKVTQSSRYLVKRTGEKVFLECVQDMDHENMFWYRQDPGLGLRLIYFSYDVKMKEKGDIPEGYSVSREKKERFSLILESASTNQTSMYLCASSFRRGLQETQYFGPGTRLLVL.

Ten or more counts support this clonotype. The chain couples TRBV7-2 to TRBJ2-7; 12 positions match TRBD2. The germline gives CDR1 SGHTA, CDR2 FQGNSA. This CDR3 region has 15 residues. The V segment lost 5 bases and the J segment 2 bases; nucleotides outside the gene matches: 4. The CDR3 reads CASSRASGGAYEQYF. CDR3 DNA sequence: TGTGCCAGCAGCAGGGCTAGCGGGGGGGCCTACGAGCAGTACTTC.

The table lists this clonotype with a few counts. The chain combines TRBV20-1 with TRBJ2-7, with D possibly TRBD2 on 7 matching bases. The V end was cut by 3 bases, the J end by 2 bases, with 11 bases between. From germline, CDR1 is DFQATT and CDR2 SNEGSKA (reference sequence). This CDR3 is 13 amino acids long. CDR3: CSASPGGPYEQYF. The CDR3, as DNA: TGCAGTGCTAGTCCCGGGGGGCCCTACGAGCAGTACTTC.

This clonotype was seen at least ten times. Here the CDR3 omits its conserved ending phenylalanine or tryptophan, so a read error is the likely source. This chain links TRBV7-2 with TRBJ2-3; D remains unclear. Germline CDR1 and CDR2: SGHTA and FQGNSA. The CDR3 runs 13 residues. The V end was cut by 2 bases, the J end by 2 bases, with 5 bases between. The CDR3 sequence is CASSLFVTDTQYS. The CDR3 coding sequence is TGTGCCAGCAGCTTATTCGTCACAGATACGCAGTATTCT.

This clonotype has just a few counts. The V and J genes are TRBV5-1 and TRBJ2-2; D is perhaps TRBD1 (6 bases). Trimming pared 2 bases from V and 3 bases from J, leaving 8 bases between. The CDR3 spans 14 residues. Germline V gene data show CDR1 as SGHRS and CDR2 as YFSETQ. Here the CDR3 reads CASSFQGYTGELFF. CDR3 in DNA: TGCGCCAGCAGCTTTCAGGGGTACACCGGGGAGCTGTTTTTT. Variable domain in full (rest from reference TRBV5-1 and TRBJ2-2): KAGVTQTPRYLIKTRGQQVTLSCSPISGHRSVSWYQQTPGQGLQFLFEYFSETQRNKGNFPGRFSGRQFSNSRSEMNVSTLELGDSALYLCASSFQGYTGELFFGEGSRLTVL.

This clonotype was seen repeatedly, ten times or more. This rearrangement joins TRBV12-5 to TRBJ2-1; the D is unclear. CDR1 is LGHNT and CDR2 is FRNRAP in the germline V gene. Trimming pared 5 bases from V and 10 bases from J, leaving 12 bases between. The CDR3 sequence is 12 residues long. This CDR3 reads CASGPPFGEQFF. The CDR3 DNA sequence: TGTGCTAGTGGTCCGCCCTTCGGGGAGCAGTTCTTC.

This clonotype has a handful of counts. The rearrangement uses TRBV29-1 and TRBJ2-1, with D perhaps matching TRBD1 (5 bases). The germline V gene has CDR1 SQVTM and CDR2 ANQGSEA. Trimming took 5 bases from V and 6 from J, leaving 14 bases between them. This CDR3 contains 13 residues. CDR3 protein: CSVLRAGSNEQFF. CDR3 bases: TGCAGCGTTTTAAGGGCAGGGTCCAATGAGCAGTTCTTC.

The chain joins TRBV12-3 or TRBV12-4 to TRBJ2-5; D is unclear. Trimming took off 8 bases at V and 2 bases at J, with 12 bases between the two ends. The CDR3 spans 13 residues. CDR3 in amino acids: CASSEQRQETQYF. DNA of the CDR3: TGTGCCAGCTCTGAACAGCGACAAGAGACCCAGTACTTC.

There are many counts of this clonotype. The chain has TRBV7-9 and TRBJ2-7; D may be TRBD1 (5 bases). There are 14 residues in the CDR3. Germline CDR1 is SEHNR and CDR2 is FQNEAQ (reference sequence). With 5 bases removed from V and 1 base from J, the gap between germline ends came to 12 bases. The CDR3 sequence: CASSPQDMSYEQYF. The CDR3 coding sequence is TGTGCCAGCAGCCCCCAGGACATGTCCTACGAGCAGTACTTC.